The 13 T cell receptor beta chains below all came from one sample that was sequenced in a study of Graves' ophthalmopathy and Graves' hyperthyroidism. Amplified material comprised TCR beta CDR3 regions derived from RNA transcripts. RT-PCR in the first round used HTBI primers; a second-round multiplex PCR followed. TCRdb processed the multiplex PCR reads anew with MiXCR; each CDR3 protein has one entry. In the table there are approximately 380,000 distinct CDR3 sequences, 20% to 25% of which are singletons. Sequencing used peripheral blood. The receptor set was obtained from a woman aged 18-29 years with stable Graves' hyperthyroidism.

The chain uses TRBV6-5 and TRBJ1-6, with D perhaps matching TRBD1 (5 bases). Germline CDR1 is MNHEY and CDR2 is SVGAGI. The CDR3 has 16 residues. V dropped 2 bases and J dropped 1 base, with 9 bases sitting between them. CDR3 region: CASSYGGRSYNSPLHF. The CDR3 DNA reads as TGTGCCAGCAGTTACGGGGGGAGATCCTATAATTCACCCCTCCACTTT.

This clonotype was recorded at least ten times. The rearrangement joins TRBV6-1 to TRBJ1-1, with D tentatively TRBD1 (5 bases). CDR3 size: 16 residues. Germline CDR1 is MNHNS and CDR2 is SASEGT. V lost 7 bases, J lost 5 bases, and 23 bases lay in between. In nucleotides, the CDR3 is TGTGCCAGCATAGGGGAGGGCCCCTCAGGGTGGACTGAAGCTTTCTTT. Amino acids: CASIGEGPSGWTEAFF.

The chain employs TRBV7-2 and TRBJ2-5; TRBD2 aligns across 8 bases. The CDR3 spans 16 residues. CDR1 is SGHTA, CDR2 FQGNSA, per germline. Germline trimming cut 1 base from V and 2 bases from J; bases unmatched to any gene: 6. CDR3: CASSLVGGANQETQYF. In DNA, the CDR3 is TGTGCCAGCAGCTTAGTCGGGGGGGCGAATCAAGAGACCCAGTACTTC.

This clonotype was detected ten times or more. The chain carries TRBV27 and TRBJ1-2; D is undetermined. Per germline, CDR1 MNHEY and CDR2 SMNVEV (reference sequence). Trimming removed 4 bases at V and 0 bases at J, with 12 bases between. The CDR3 sequence is 15 residues long. The CDR3: CASSSRGAANYGYTF. CDR3 nucleotide sequence: TGTGCCAGCAGTTCCCGCGGAGCCGCTAACTATGGCTACACCTTC.

This clonotype was counted at least ten times. The chain combines TRBV30 with TRBJ1-1; weak D call: TRBD1 (5 bases). Between the trimmed V and J ends, which lost 0 bases and 7 bases, there was a span of 6 bases. The length of the CDR3 is 11 residues. Looked up from germline, CDR1 is GTSNPN and CDR2 is SVGIG (reference sequence). This chain's CDR3 is CAWSVQDEAFF. In DNA form, the CDR3 reads TGTGCCTGGAGTGTACAGGATGAAGCTTTCTTT.

This clonotype has ten or more counts. The chain employs TRBV11-1 and TRBJ1-5; 10 nucleotides agree with TRBD1. Trimming took 4 bases from V and 6 from J; bases not matched to a gene: 18. Germline CDR1 and CDR2: SGHAT and FQDESV (reference sequence). The CDR3 totals 19 residues. DNA of the CDR3: TGTGCCAGCAGCTCCGGGACAGGGGCGACCCTTCTATCTCCTCAGCCCCAGCATTTT. Translation: CASSSGTGATLLSPQPQHF.

This clonotype was counted between two and nine times. This sequence joins TRBV7-2 and TRBJ2-5; 13 bases line up with TRBD2. The CDR3 extends over 15 amino acids. The V gene's germline CDR1 is SGHTA and CDR2 FQGNSA. The J segment lost 4 bases and the V segment lost 7 bases, leaving 6 bases of the junction unmatched. CDR3 in DNA: TGTGCCAGCACTCTGGGACTAGCGGGATCAGAGACCCAGTACTTC. It specifies CASTLGLAGSETQYF.

This clonotype appeared many times. The V gene is TRBV28, the J gene TRBJ1-1, with D unclear. V was trimmed by 1 base and J by 1 base, leaving 7 bases between them. The CDR3 consists of 14 residues. Per germline, CDR1 MDHEN and CDR2 SYDVKM. The CDR3 region is CASSLSQTNTEAFF. The DNA for the CDR3 is TGTGCCAGCAGTTTATCGCAGACGAACACTGAAGCTTTCTTT.

This clonotype was picked up a small number of times. The V call is TRBV3-1, the J call TRBJ2-5; 7 bases agree with TRBD2. This CDR3 is 15 amino acids long. Per germline, CDR1 LGHDT and CDR2 YNNKEL (reference sequence). With 0 bases clipped from V and 4 bases from J, the junction kept 5 bases outside the gene matches. In nucleotides, the CDR3 is TGTGCCAGCAGCCAAGACGCGGGAGAGCGAGAGACCCAGTACTTC. Translation: CASSQDAGERETQYF.

This clonotype was detected only a few times. The rearrangement joins TRBV2 to TRBJ1-1, with D tentatively TRBD1 (6 bases). This CDR3 spans 18 amino acids. Germline V gene data show CDR1 as SNHLY and CDR2 as FYNNEI. Trimming cost V 2 bases and J 0 bases, with 19 bases left between them. CDR3 loop: CASSEPRQAGPMNTEAFF. DNA for the CDR3: TGTGCCAGCAGTGAACCGAGACAGGCGGGACCGATGAACACTGAAGCTTTCTTT.

This clonotype was detected ten times or more. The V call is TRBV12-5, the J call TRBJ2-7; 9 bases agree with TRBD1. The CDR3 length is 15 residues. The V segment lost 5 bases and the J segment 4 bases; nucleotides outside the gene matches: 9. Per germline, CDR1 LGHNT and CDR2 FRNRAP. The chain's CDR3 is CASGHSGTGSYEQYF. The CDR3 coding sequence is TGTGCTAGTGGTCACTCCGGGACAGGGTCTTACGAGCAGTACTTC.

This clonotype was seen more than once but under ten times. In nucleotides, the CDR3 is TGTGCCAGCAGCCACACTCGGCGGGGGAACACTGAAGCTTTCTTT. Translated, it gives CASSHTRRGNTEAFF. The chain has TRBV4-2 and TRBJ1-1, with D hard to call. The CDR3 spans 15 residues. Germline V CDR1 and CDR2: LGHNA, YNFKEQ. Trimming removed 3 bases from V and 1 base from J, with 12 bases in between.

This clonotype was seen ten or more times. The rearrangement joins TRBV6-1 to TRBJ1-5, with unresolved D. The CDR3 is 13 residues long. CDR1 and CDR2 from the germline V gene are MNHNS and SASEGT. V lost 4 bases, J lost 6 bases, and 10 bases lay in between. This chain's CDR3 is CASSVDFGQPQHF. The CDR3 DNA sequence: TGTGCCAGCAGTGTCGATTTTGGTCAGCCCCAGCATTTT.